This T cell receptor (beta chain) was profiled in a study of T cell responses to AZD1222 COVID-19 vaccine. On this clone itself: The target antigen is unknown.

Germline CDR1 and CDR2: SGDLS and YYNGEE. The ends were cut back, 2 bases at V and 0 bases at J, with 26 bases in the middle. The CDR3 is 21 residues long. Measured with immunoSEQ multiplex PCR; TCRdb has only the in-frame clones, and not every one. The sample records about 90,000 clones, about 90% being singletons. Overall study results and limits: Of the AZD1222 recipients, only five to seven were seropositive at baseline. It should be noted that donors were predominantly white British and more often female, and clonal diversity was possibly underestimated. Rises in breadth and depth of Spike-specific TCRs came after two AZD1222 doses.

V and J are TRBV9 and TRBJ1-4; D might be TRBD1 (6 bases). This material consisted of peripheral blood, taken on day 0 of MenACWY control vaccination. The sequence was obtained from an adult in good health. CDR3 region: CASSVTPGTPTTLTTNEKLFF. In nucleotides, the CDR3 is TGTGCCAGCAGCGTTACTCCCGGGACACCCACTACCTTGACAACTAATGAAAAACTGTTTTTT.